This record concerns one T cell receptor (beta chain) sequence. Looked up from germline, CDR1 is LNHDA and CDR2 is SQIVND (reference sequence). The CDR3 loop spans 15 amino acids. The V gene end was trimmed by 9 bases and the J gene end by 1 base; junction bases not matched to a gene: 8. These data come from a study of CD8+ T cells in alopecia areata. It was cDNA, reverse transcribed from extracted RNA, that served as the sequencing template. Here immunoSEQ multiplex PCR was the method, and the copy in TCRdb shows in-frame clones only, minus some. The table shows fewer than 150,000 clones, with less than 70% occurring only once.

This sequence was found in a human donor in good health. This rearrangement joins TRBV19 to TRBJ2-1; 8 bases are a match to TRBD1. Sequencing was performed on CD4+ T cells sorted from blood. As DNA, the CDR3 is TGTGCCAGCGGTGGGGGGACAGGTTCCTACAATGAGCAGTTCTTC. Translating gives CASGGGTGSYNEQFF.